The 14 T cell receptor beta chains in this list originate from one sample, sequenced in a study of T-cell reconstitution after alpha-beta-depleted transplantation in children. Unique molecular identifiers featured in how the TCRbeta library was prepared. TCRdb recomputed calls from the PCR reads with MiXCR, one row per CDR3 protein. The table lists about 980,000 distinct CDR3 sequences, about 31% of them singletons. Specimen: PBMCs, mostly from graft donor cells, collected 360 days after TCRalphabeta/CD19-depleted stem cell transplant. All receptors come from a boy under two years old who had a stem cell transplant for SCID, so the T cells may come from the graft donor.

V gene TRBV5-5 combines with J gene TRBJ2-7, with D perhaps given as TRBD1 or TRBD2 (5 bases each). Trimming took 0 bases from V and 4 from J, leaving 11 bases between them. CDR3 length: 14 amino acids. The V gene's germline CDR1 is SGHKS and CDR2 YYEKEE (reference sequence). CDR3: CASSLEGLAYEQYF. CDR3 nucleotide sequence: TGTGCCAGCAGCTTGGAGGGGTTAGCGTACGAGCAGTACTTC.

This clonotype was detected only a few times. This chain joins TRBV7-9 and TRBJ2-6, with D unclear. The CDR3 sequence is 15 residues long. The germline V and J ends were trimmed by 1 base and 1 base, with 5 bases remaining between them. The germline V gene encodes CDR1 SEHNR and CDR2 FQNEAQ (reference sequence). The CDR3 bases are TGTGCCAGCAGCTTAGGAAAGTCTGGGGCCAACGTCCTGACTTTC. This translates into CASSLGKSGANVLTF.

This clonotype has only a few counts. V gene TRBV6-5 combines with J gene TRBJ1-3; D gene ambiguous. This CDR3 region has 12 residues. V lost 9 bases and J 0 bases, leaving 6 bases between the germline ends. Per germline, CDR1 MNHEY and CDR2 SVGAGI. CDR3 in amino acids: CASHSSGNTIYF. CDR3 nucleotides: TGTGCCAGTCATAGCTCTGGAAACACCATATATTTT.

The V and J genes are TRBV2 and TRBJ1-5, with a possible D match to TRBD1 (5 bases). This CDR3 has 18 amino acids. The germline V gene encodes CDR1 SNHLY and CDR2 FYNNEI. Trimming stripped 0 bases from V and 0 bases from J, with 15 bases between. The CDR3 region is CASSEALRGTYSNQPQHF. The CDR3 DNA reads TGTGCCAGCAGTGAAGCGCTTCGGGGCACATATAGCAATCAGCCCCAGCATTTT.

The chain combines TRBV12-3 or TRBV12-4 with TRBJ2-2, with D possibly being TRBD1 (6 bases). V was cut by 3 bases and J by 5 bases, with 13 bases left in between. The CDR3 runs to 15 residues. CDR3: CASSLKGRGTGELFF. The CDR3 DNA sequence: TGTGCCAGCAGTTTGAAGGGAAGGGGGACCGGGGAGCTGTTTTTT.

The V and J genes are TRBV12-3 or TRBV12-4 and TRBJ1-1; D ambiguous. The CDR3 spans 15 residues. V gave up 2 bases and J gave up 1 base, with 11 bases separating them. CDR3 sequence (DNA): TGTGCCAGCAGTTTAAGTCGACGCCCGAACACTGAAGCTTTCTTT. As protein: CASSLSRRPNTEAFF.

The CDR3 DNA sequence: TGTGCCAGCAGTGGTCGACAGGGGAGTGCACCCCTCCACTTT. This encodes CASSGRQGSAPLHF. J is TRBJ1-6 and V is TRBV12-3 or TRBV12-4, with 8 bases lining up with TRBD1. The V and J ends lost 5 bases and 11 bases, in that order; junction bases with no gene match: 8. The CDR3 is made up of 14 amino acids.

This sequence joins TRBV6-1 and TRBJ1-1; tentatively, D is TRBD1 (5 bases). The CDR3 covers 14 residues. The V and J ends lost 9 bases and 5 bases respectively, with 19 bases between them. The germline gives CDR1 MNHNS, CDR2 SASEGT. In DNA, the CDR3 is TGTGCCAGTCAACCGGGACCCCGAACTACTGAAGCTTTCTTT. Protein: CASQPGPRTTEAFF.

The V call is TRBV29-1, the J call TRBJ2-1; unclear D gene. The germline V gene encodes CDR1 SQVTM and CDR2 ANQGSEA. Trimming stripped 7 bases from V and 7 bases from J, with 11 bases between. The CDR3 spans 11 residues. The CDR3 DNA follows: TGCAGCGCCTTTCTCAATAATGAGCAGTTCTTC. Translated: CSAFLNNEQFF.

Only a few counts were recorded for this clonotype. This chain uses TRBV11-2 with TRBJ2-5; 10 positions match TRBD2. With 1 base clipped from V and 1 base from J, the junction kept 9 bases outside the gene matches. The CDR3 spans 18 residues. Germline V gene data show CDR1 as SGHAT and CDR2 as FQNNGV. For the CDR3, the DNA is TGTGCCAGCAGCTTAGGGGGTCTTAGCGGGGGGTCCCAAGAGACCCAGTACTTC. Its translation is CASSLGGLSGGSQETQYF.

This clonotype was detected only a few times. The chain uses TRBV4-1 and TRBJ2-1; D gene unclear. The CDR3 totals 14 residues. V shed 1 base and J shed 4 bases, with 8 bases lying between them. Germline V gene sequence: CDR1 MGHRA, CDR2 YSYEKL. This CDR3 is CASSQGPSYNEQFF. CDR3 sequence (DNA): TGCGCCAGCAGCCAAGGTCCGAGTTACAATGAGCAGTTCTTC.

On this clonotype itself: Sequence at one end of the junction differs from germline and may be a read error. The chain employs TRBV27 and TRBJ2-6; TRBD1 agrees at 10 bases. This CDR3 is 18 amino acids long. Looked up from germline, CDR1 is MNHEY and CDR2 is SMNVEV (reference sequence). CDR3 DNA: TGTGCCAGCAGCCGGGACAGGGGACTGGAGGCCGGGGCCTACGTCCTGACTTTC. As protein: CASSRDRGLEAGAYVLTF.

This clonotype turned up a few times. This chain joins TRBV4-3 and TRBJ1-2; D unresolved. V lost 1 base and J 0 bases, leaving 9 bases between the germline ends. Germline V gene lookup returns CDR1 LGHNA and CDR2 YSLEER. The CDR3 is 15 amino acids. The CDR3 region is CASSQGSRTNYGYTF. The CDR3 region has the DNA TGCGCCAGCAGCCAAGGTTCCAGGACTAACTATGGCTACACCTTC.

There are a few counts of this clonotype. J is TRBJ2-3 and V is TRBV7-6; 10 bases are a match to TRBD2. Germline values: CDR1 SGHVS, CDR2 FNYEAQ. V trimming: 3 bases; J trimming: 0 bases; junction bases outside the gene matches: 3. The CDR3 has 16 residues. The CDR3: CASSLGSGGSTDTQYF. CDR3 nucleotides: TGTGCCAGCAGCTTGGGTAGCGGGGGGAGCACAGATACGCAGTATTTT. The whole variable domain, remainder taken from reference TRBV7-6 and TRBJ2-3, is GAGVSQSPRYKVTKRGQDVALRCDPISGHVSLYWYRQALGQGPEFLTYFNYEAQQDKSGLPNDRFSAERPEGSISTLTIQRTEQRDSAMYRCASSLGSGGSTDTQYFGPGTRLTVL.